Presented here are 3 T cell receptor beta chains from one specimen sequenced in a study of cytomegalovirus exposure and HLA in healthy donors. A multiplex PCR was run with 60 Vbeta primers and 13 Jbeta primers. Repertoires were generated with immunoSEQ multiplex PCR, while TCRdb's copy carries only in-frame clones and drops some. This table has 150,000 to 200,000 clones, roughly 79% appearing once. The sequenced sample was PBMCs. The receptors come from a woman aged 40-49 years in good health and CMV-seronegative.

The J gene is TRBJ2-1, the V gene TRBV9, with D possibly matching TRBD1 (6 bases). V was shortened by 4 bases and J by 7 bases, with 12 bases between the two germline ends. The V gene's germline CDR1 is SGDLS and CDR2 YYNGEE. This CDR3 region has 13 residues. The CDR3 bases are TGTGCCAGCAGCACCCAGGACAGAAATGAGCAGTTCTTC. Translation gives CASSTQDRNEQFF.

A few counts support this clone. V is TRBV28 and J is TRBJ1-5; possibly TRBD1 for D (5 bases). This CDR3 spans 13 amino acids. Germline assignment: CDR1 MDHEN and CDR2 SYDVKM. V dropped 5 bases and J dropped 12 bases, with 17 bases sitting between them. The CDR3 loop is CASSPPTQGYQHF. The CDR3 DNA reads TGTGCCAGCAGTCCGCCGACTCAGGGTTACCAGCATTTT.

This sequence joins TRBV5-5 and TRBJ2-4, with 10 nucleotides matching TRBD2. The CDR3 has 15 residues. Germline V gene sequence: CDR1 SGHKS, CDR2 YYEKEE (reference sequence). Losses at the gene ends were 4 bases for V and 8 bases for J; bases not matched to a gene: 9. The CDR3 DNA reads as TGTGCCAGCAGCCACATCAGCGGGAGGGTAGACATTCAGTACTTC. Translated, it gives CASSHISGRVDIQYF.